One sample yielded the 7 T cell receptor beta chains listed below, sequenced in a study of cytomegalovirus exposure and HLA in healthy donors (dated by TCRdb to 2015 to 2018). The method behind the library was the immunoSEQ multiplex PCR assay. The multiplex PCR relied on a mix of 60 forward primers for TCR Vbeta segments and 13 reverse primers for TCR Jbeta segments. In TCRdb, the immuneACCESS table is reduced to in-frame sequences with V and J assigned. These tables do not hold every clone; where another copy was compared, an unresolved V gene accounts for under half, and the others remain unexplained. The sample profile shows fewer than 250,000 clones; about 85% of them were found once. The top ten hold around 1.6% of the sample. Input material: PBMCs. All receptors derive from a woman between 50 and 59 years old in good health and CMV-seronegative.

The chain uses TRBV4-3 and TRBJ2-3; 8 bases align to TRBD2. The trim removed 0 bases at V and 2 bases at J, leaving 7 bases unmatched. This CDR3 has 17 residues. In germline, CDR1 is LGHNA, CDR2 YSLEER. The chain's CDR3 is CASSQDQPGGDTDTQYF. In DNA form, the CDR3 reads TGCGCCAGCAGCCAAGATCAACCCGGGGGGGACACAGATACGCAGTATTTT.

In DNA, the CDR3 is TGTGCCAGCAGCCTTGACAGTGCCTACGAGCAGTACTTC. Protein: CASSLDSAYEQYF. The chain combines TRBV7-2 with TRBJ2-7, with a weak D call TRBD1 (5 bases). Germline V gives CDR1 SGHTA, CDR2 FQGNSA. V dropped 5 bases and J dropped 2 bases, with 10 bases sitting between them. The CDR3 is 13 residues long.

This clone showed up just once. In DNA, the CDR3 is TGTGCCAGCAGCTCCGGGGGGATCTATGGCTACACCTTC. This gives the protein CASSSGGIYGYTF. V gene TRBV7-2 combines with J gene TRBJ1-2; TRBD1 might be the D (5 bases). The CDR3 contains 13 residues. CDR1 is SGHTA, CDR2 FQGNSA, per germline. V was clipped by 4 bases and J by 4 bases, with 10 bases between them.

The rearrangement joins TRBV27 to TRBJ2-3, with TRBD2 as a possible D gene (6 bases). The CDR3 runs 15 residues. Germline CDR1 is MNHEY and CDR2 is SMNVEV (reference sequence). Trimming pared 3 bases from V and 1 base from J, leaving 11 bases between. CDR3 nucleotide sequence: TGTGCCAGCAGTTTGGACGGGGAGGGCACAGATACGCAGTATTTT. Protein sequence: CASSLDGEGTDTQYF.

The chain joins TRBV28 to TRBJ2-7, with 8 bases fitting TRBD2. The CDR3 totals 13 residues. V lost 10 bases and J lost 7; bases outside the gene matches: 12. Per the germline V gene, CDR1 is MDHEN and CDR2 is SYDVKM. The CDR3 coding sequence is TGTGCCACGGAAGCGGGAGTTCTTGGAGAGCAGTACTTC. Protein product: CATEAGVLGEQYF.

The chain couples TRBV19 to TRBJ1-1; TRBD1 agrees at 8 bases. Trimming removed 6 bases from V and 2 bases from J; junction bases left unmatched: 8. CDR3 length: 15 residues. Germline CDR1 LNHDA, CDR2 SQIVND (reference sequence). The CDR3 loop reads CASRGTGGTNTEAFF. CDR3 DNA: TGTGCCAGTAGGGGGACAGGCGGGACTAACACTGAAGCTTTCTTT. Filled out from reference TRBV19 and TRBJ1-1, the complete variable domain reads DGGITQSPKYLFRKEGQNVTLSCEQNLNHDAMYWYRQDPGQGLRLIYYSQIVNDFQKGDIAEGYSVSREKKESFPLTVTSAQKNPTAFYLCASRGTGGTNTEAFFGQGTRLTVV.

Points on this clone: In the same sample, other DNA sequences code for this CDR3. V usage is TRBV28 and J usage is TRBJ2-2; tentatively, D is TRBD1 (6 bases). The CDR3 spans 15 residues. Germline V CDR1 and CDR2: MDHEN, SYDVKM. The CDR3 protein is CATLRDISNTGELFF. The CDR3 DNA follows: TGTGCTACCCTACGGGACATCTCGAACACCGGGGAGCTGTTTTTT.